A selection of T cell receptor beta chains follows, all from one sample in a study of response to subunit inactivated influenza vaccine. TCRdb re-analysed the RT-PCR reads in MiXCR, keeping a single row per CDR3 protein. Of 530,000 or so distinct CDR3 sequences listed, around 15% were seen once; the top ten hold over 8.5%. Specimen: PBMCs from blood, collected 11 to 12 days after vaccination. The origin of the receptors is a man aged 50 to 60 who received an inactivated influenza vaccine. The CDR3 runs from the conserved cysteine through the conserved F or W. D genes are given only for firm matches. The size of a clone is reported for some rows only, either as once, few or many, or as a class for expanded clones.

. | . | TRBJ2-7 | TRBV4-1 | CASSDETQVYEQYF | TGCGCCAGCAGCGACGAAACCCAGGTCTACGAGCAGTACTTC
. | few | TRBJ2-3 | TRBV4-2 | CASSRATGDTQYF | TGTGCCAGCAGCCGCGCGACAGGAGATACGCAGTATTTT
. | . | TRBJ2-2 | TRBV11-2 | CASSPRLSGELFF | TGTGCCAGCAGCCCCAGGCTATCGGGGGAGCTGTTTTTT
. | few | TRBJ2-7 | TRBV14 | CASSQWAGQEQYF | TGTGCCAGCAGCCAATGGGCAGGCCAAGAGCAGTACTTC
. | many | TRBJ2-3 | TRBV10-3 | CAISDTTDTQYF | TGTGCCATCAGTGACACAACAGATACGCAGTATTTT
TRBD1 | many | TRBJ1-2 | TRBV6-1 | CASSPTVLGTGYFYGYTF | TGTGCCAGCAGCCCCACGGTGCTGGGGACAGGCTACTTCTATGGCTACACCTTC
TRBD1 | . | TRBJ1-1 | TRBV7-9 | CASSPRDSMNTEAFF | TGTGCCAGCAGCCCTCGGGACAGCATGAACACTGAAGCTTTCTTT
TRBD1 | . | TRBJ2-7 | TRBV12-3/TRBV12-4 | CASRGTGESEQYF | TGTGCCAGCAGGGGGACAGGGGAGTCCGAGCAGTACTTC
. | . | TRBJ2-5 | TRBV2 | CASSPQGYQETQYF | TGTGCCAGCAGTCCCCAGGGGTATCAAGAGACCCAGTACTTC
. | . | TRBJ2-1 | TRBV28 | CASINPGGANSYNEQFF | TGTGCCAGCATCAACCCGGGCGGGGCCAACTCCTACAATGAGCAGTTCTTC
. | few | TRBJ1-6 | TRBV5-1 | CASSLVRDSLNSPLHF | TGCGCCAGCAGCTTGGTCCGAGACAGCCTTAATTCACCCCTCCACTTT
TRBD2 | . | TRBJ2-7 | TRBV20-1 | CSASKPTSGGGPYEQYF | TGCAGTGCTAGTAAGCCGACTAGCGGGGGGGGGCCCTACGAGCAGTACTTC
. | few | TRBJ1-1 | TRBV19 | CASSIVGGTEAFF | TGTGCCAGTAGTATAGTAGGGGGAACTGAAGCTTTCTTT
TRBD1 | many | TRBJ1-6 | TRBV12-3/TRBV12-4 | CASSLGQGNSPLHF | TGTGCCAGCAGTCTAGGACAGGGCAACTCACCCCTCCACTTT
. | . | TRBJ2-1 | TRBV28 | CASSLGLSTYNEQFF | TGTGCCAGCAGTTTAGGACTATCGACTTACAATGAGCAGTTCTTC
TRBD1 | . | TRBJ2-7 | TRBV4-2 | CASSQTGTGVYEQYF | TGTGCCAGCAGCCAAACCGGGACAGGGGTCTACGAGCAGTACTTC
. | few | TRBJ2-3 | TRBV12-3/TRBV12-4 | CASSRRDPDTQYF | TGTGCCAGCAGCCGGAGGGATCCAGATACGCAGTATTTT
TRBD2 | . | TRBJ2-1 | TRBV7-2 | CASREGLAGYNEQFF | TGTGCCAGCAGGGAGGGACTAGCGGGGTACAATGAGCAGTTCTTC
. | few | TRBJ2-5 | TRBV7-9 | CASSFGAGGFQETQYF | TGTGCCAGCAGCTTCGGAGCGGGTGGGTTCCAAGAGACCCAGTACTTC
TRBD2 | few | TRBJ2-5 | TRBV27 | CASSSRTSGRVWETQYF | TGTGCCAGCAGTTCCAGGACTAGCGGGAGGGTTTGGGAGACCCAGTACTTC
TRBD1 | few | TRBJ1-5 | TRBV6-1 | CASRGQGFSNQPQHF | TGTGCCAGCAGAGGACAGGGGTTTAGCAATCAGCCCCAGCATTTT
TRBD1 | few | TRBJ2-2 | TRBV20-1 | CSASWVGTANTGELFF | TGCAGTGCTAGTTGGGTAGGGACAGCGAACACCGGGGAGCTGTTTTTT
. | few | TRBJ2-7 | TRBV7-2 | CASSLAVSGRGMEQYF | TGTGCCAGCAGCTTAGCAGTTAGCGGTCGGGGGATGGAGCAGTACTTC
TRBD2 | . | TRBJ2-1 | TRBV7-3 | CASSLGGGRAGNEQFF | TGTGCCAGCAGCTTGGGAGGAGGGAGGGCCGGCAATGAGCAGTTCTTC
. | . | TRBJ2-7 | TRBV12-3/TRBV12-4 | CASSPRTGLSYEQYF | TGTGCCAGCAGTCCCCGGACGGGCCTCTCCTACGAGCAGTACTTC
. | many | TRBJ2-7 | TRBV7-2 | CASSFAGISYEQYF | TGTGCCAGCAGCTTCGCCGGGATCTCCTACGAGCAGTACTTC
TRBD2 | . | TRBJ2-4 | TRBV9 | CASSVGAGLDRDIQYF | TGTGCCAGCAGCGTAGGTGCGGGACTAGATAGGGACATTCAGTACTTC
TRBD1 | many | TRBJ2-2 | TRBV20-1 | CSAKNRGRAGELFF | TGCAGTGCTAAAAACAGGGGGCGGGCCGGGGAGCTGTTTTTT
TRBD1 | many | TRBJ1-1 | TRBV7-8 | CASRKRQGQGNTEAFF | TGTGCCAGCAGAAAACGACAGGGACAGGGGAACACTGAAGCTTTCTTT
TRBD1 | few | TRBJ2-7 | TRBV10-3 | CAISRQGEGEQYF | TGTGCCATCAGCCGACAGGGAGAAGGGGAGCAGTACTTC
TRBD1 | many | TRBJ2-1 | TRBV12-3/TRBV12-4 | CASSLAMDREQFF | TGTGCCAGCAGTTTAGCGATGGACAGGGAGCAGTTCTTC
. | few | TRBJ2-5 | TRBV7-8 | CASSLLGTLAETQYF | TGTGCCAGCAGCTTGCTAGGAACCTTAGCGGAGACCCAGTACTTC
. | . | TRBJ1-2 | TRBV20-1 | CSARTGSVSYGYTF | TGCAGTGCTAGAACAGGTTCGGTGAGCTATGGCTACACCTTC
. | many | TRBJ2-7 | TRBV29-1 | CSVAITQGYEQYF | TGCAGCGTTGCAATAACTCAGGGGTACGAGCAGTACTTC
TRBD1 | . | TRBJ1-5 | TRBV20-1 | CSARRQGANNQPQHF | TGCAGTGCGAGAAGACAGGGGGCTAACAATCAGCCCCAGCATTTT
TRBD2 | few | TRBJ2-5 | TRBV7-9 | CASSPGLAVTQETQYF | TGTGCCAGCAGCCCGGGACTAGCGGTGACCCAAGAGACCCAGTACTTC
TRBD1 | . | TRBJ2-5 | TRBV29-1 | CSVAGQGQAGAQYF | TGCAGCGTTGCGGGACAGGGCCAGGCGGGGGCCCAGTACTTC
. | . | TRBJ1-6 | TRBV12-3/TRBV12-4 | CASSRTGSSPLHF | TGTGCCAGCAGCCGAACCGGGAGTTCACCCCTCCACTTT
TRBD1 | . | TRBJ2-3 | TRBV7-6 | CASSPQAGGDTQYF | TGTGCCAGCAGCCCCCAGGCAGGGGGAGATACGCAGTATTTT
. | . | TRBJ2-3 | TRBV6-5 | CASSYSYPGTNTDTQYF | TGTGCCAGCAGTTACTCCTATCCGGGGACGAACACAGATACGCAGTATTTT
TRBD1 | . | TRBJ1-4 | TRBV5-1 | CASSWGRGRDEKLFF | TGCGCCAGCAGCTGGGGGAGGGGGCGAGATGAAAAACTGTTTTTT
. | few | TRBJ1-1 | TRBV5-1 | CASSFYRGPAEAFF | TGCGCCAGCAGCTTCTACCGAGGACCAGCCGAAGCTTTCTTT
. | . | TRBJ2-1 | TRBV6-2/TRBV6-3 | CASREGFTGYAYNEQFF | TGTGCCAGCAGGGAGGGGTTCACAGGGTACGCCTACAATGAGCAGTTCTTC
TRBD2 | . | TRBJ2-3 | TRBV6-1 | CASSPMGGSSDTQYF | TGTGCCAGCAGCCCCATGGGGGGGAGCTCGGATACGCAGTATTTT
TRBD2 | . | TRBJ2-7 | TRBV28 | CASSMSGGRSAYEQYF | TGTGCCAGCAGTATGAGCGGCGGGAGGAGTGCCTACGAGCAGTACTTC
. | few | TRBJ2-1 | TRBV12-3/TRBV12-4 | CASSLAFRGHEQFF | TGTGCCAGCAGTTTAGCGTTTAGGGGTCATGAGCAGTTCTTC
. | . | TRBJ2-7 | TRBV11-1 | CASSLDQTYEQYF | TGTGCCAGCAGCTTAGACCAAACCTACGAGCAGTACTTC
. | . | TRBJ2-3 | TRBV5-6 | CASSSYGGTDTQYF | TGTGCCAGCAGCTCTTACGGGGGTACAGATACGCAGTATTTT
. | . | TRBJ2-7 | TRBV11-2 | CASSWSGEQYF | TGTGCCAGCAGCTGGAGTGGCGAGCAGTACTTC
. | few | TRBJ2-7 | TRBV4-2 | CASSQVGHSILYEQYF | TGTGCCAGCAGCCAAGTGGGACACTCGATCCTCTACGAGCAGTACTTC